The source of this T cell receptor (beta chain) is a study of blood T cell repertoires in COVID-19. The V gene lost 4 bases and the J gene lost 8 bases, with 15 bases spanning the gap. Germline V gene sequence: CDR1 SGHDT, CDR2 YYEEEE. The CDR3 is 13 residues long. Original methodology: Using reference gene primer amplification, nucleated cell counts were estimated. Sequencing used immunoSEQ multiplex PCR; TCRdb keeps in-frame clones, though not all of them. The V and J calls and clone size come from that table; D and trimming were worked out from the DNA. The sample lists 90,000 to 120,000 clones, 70% to 90% seen once, with 4.9% in the top ten.

The TCR originated in a middle-aged man with active or convalescent COVID-19. The J gene is TRBJ1-2, the V gene TRBV5-6; no clear D gene. Sequenced: peripheral blood. This CDR3 is CASSPVLGGGYTF. The CDR3 DNA sequence: TGTGCCAGCAGCCCGGTCCTCGGAGGGGGCTACACCTTC.